This TCR beta chain was profiled in a study of shared clonotypes between healthy human individuals. The table lists this clone with a count of one. V shed 0 bases, J shed 6 bases, and the junction held 6 bases outside the gene matches. Germline V gene lookup returns CDR1 SGHDT and CDR2 YYEEEE. The CDR3 consists of 14 residues. The method was immunoSEQ multiplex PCR; TCRdb's version includes in-frame clones alone and lacks a portion of them. The sample carries roughly 2,300,000 clones, around 90% recorded once. Donors, healthy HIV-negative adults, lacked recent acute infections or vaccinations. Material for sequencing was naive CD4+ T cells from PBMCs. Described subset: CD45RA+ positively selected. This rearrangement joins TRBV5-6 to TRBJ2-7; 7 bases align to TRBD2. This clonotype was obtained from a man aged 18 to 29 in good health. Some clones in this sample may be carry-over from other donors' samples. The CDR3 sequence is CASSLGAGAPEQYF. The CDR3 nucleotides are TGTGCCAGCAGCTTGGGGGCGGGAGCCCCCGAGCAGTACTTC.